This T cell receptor (beta chain) stems from a study of early T cells in non-severe SARS-CoV-2 infection. About the study: Unsorted whole-blood RNA was sequenced in bulk, leaving chains unpaired. The study's findings and limits: VDJdb matches were skewed toward anti-spike CD8 T cell responses.

About this clonotype: Its antigen is unidentified.

The CDR3 contains 14 residues. Germline values: CDR1 SGHVS, CDR2 FQNEAQ. The V end lost 6 bases, the J end lost 5 bases, and 14 bases lay between the germline ends. Individually, cDNA molecules had unique molecular identifiers attached to them. TCRdb analysed the 5' RACE reads with MiXCR anew, one entry per CDR3 protein. The sample lists tens of thousands of distinct CDR3 sequences, roughly 12% occurring once. The sequence came from an adult who was a healthcare worker with PCR-confirmed SARS-CoV-2 infection or an uninfected control (not recorded which). This sequence joins TRBV7-8 and TRBJ2-1; TRBD1 is a possible D gene (5 bases). This specimen consisted of whole blood, obtained at baseline. The CDR3 DNA is TGTGCCAGCAGTTTCGGACACGCCGACAATGAGCAGTTCTTC. Its protein product is CASSFGHADNEQFF.